This T cell receptor (beta chain) stems from a study of shared clonotypes between healthy human individuals. Here immunoSEQ multiplex PCR was the method, and the copy in TCRdb shows in-frame clones only, minus some. The sample has about 1.5 million clones; nearly 99% are singletons. This CDR3 comprises 15 residues. Sequencing used naive CD4+ T cells sorted from blood. The subset is: CD45RA+ positively selected. The receptor was isolated from a man aged 30 to 39 in good health. The V and J genes are TRBV12-2 and TRBJ2-7; the table gives TRBD1 as D, unverified against the DNA. TRBV12-2 is designated a pseudogene. This CDR3 reads CASRLATGRSYEQYF. Written as DNA, the CDR3 is TGTGCAAGTCGCTTAGCGACAGGGAGATCCTACGAGCAGTACTTC.